The rows below give T cell receptor beta chains drawn from one sample of a study of blood T cells in healthy people across ages. TCRdb reprocessed the 5' RACE reads with MiXCR, giving one entry per CDR3 protein. The data hold some 800,000 distinct CDR3 sequences, with 44% observed a single time. The sample taken for sequencing was blood. These receptors were taken from a man in his sixties in good health. CDR3s include the opening cysteine and the closing phenylalanine or tryptophan. The D gene is left open where the match is weak. Clone size appears in some rows only: once, few, many, or a class for an expanded clone.

j_call cdr3_length d_call clone_size v_call cdr3_nt cdr3_aa
TRBJ1-2 14 NA few TRBV9 TGTGCCAGCAGCGGGGCCCTGGAGGGATTTGGCTACACCTTC CASSGALEGFGYTF
TRBJ1-6 18 NA NA TRBV7-2 TGTGCCAGCAGCGCACAGGGCCCTAGGAGCTCCTATAATTCACCCCTCCACTTT CASSAQGPRSSYNSPLHF
TRBJ2-7 15 TRBD2 NA TRBV7-2 TGTGCCAGCAGCTTAAATAAAGGCGGGGGGTACGAGCGGTACTTC CASSLNKGGGYERYF
TRBJ2-1 16 TRBD2 many TRBV18 TGTGCCAGCTCACCACCATCTAGCGGGGGCGGCAATGAGCAGTTCTTC CASSPPSSGGGNEQFF
TRBJ2-7 17 NA few TRBV7-9 TGTGCCAGCAGCTTAGATGGTGGCCCGGGGTACGAGTACGAGCAGTACTTC CASSLDGGPGYEYEQYF
TRBJ2-1 16 NA NA TRBV18 TGTGCCAGCTCACCATACAGCGGTTCCTCTTCCAATGAGCAGTTCTTC CASSPYSGSSSNEQFF
TRBJ1-2 14 NA NA TRBV2 TGTGCCAGCAGTGAACGGCAGGGGTTCGGTGGCTACACCTTC CASSERQGFGGYTF
TRBJ2-7 13 NA many TRBV27 TGTGCCAGCAGTGCCGGGAGTTCCTACGAGCAGTACTTC CASSAGSSYEQYF
TRBJ1-5 15 NA NA TRBV6-6 TGTGCCAGCAGTTTACTACAGGACAGCCATCAGCCCCAGCATTTT CASSLLQDSHQPQHF
TRBJ1-1 12 NA NA TRBV12-3/TRBV12-4 TGTGCCAGCAGTTTTCCAGGCACTGAAGCTTTCTTT CASSFPGTEAFF
TRBJ1-5 14 NA NA TRBV2 TGTGCCAGCAGACACGACAGCAGCAATCAGCCCCAGCATTTT CASRHDSSNQPQHF
TRBJ1-6 14 NA NA TRBV30 TGTGCCTGGAGCGTAAGGTCGTGGGATTCACCCCTCCACTTT CAWSVRSWDSPLHF
TRBJ1-5 15 NA once TRBV20-1 TGCAGTGCTAGGAAGGGCACCTCAATCAATCGGCCCCAGCATTTT CSARKGTSINRPQHF
TRBJ2-7 11 NA many TRBV29-1 TGCAGCGTTGCGGACAGCTACGAGCAGTACTTC CSVADSYEQYF
TRBJ2-3 15 NA few TRBV7-2 TGTGCCAGCAGCCAGGACTCGTATTACACAGATACGCAGTATTTT CASSQDSYYTDTQYF
TRBJ2-1 15 TRBD1 NA TRBV13 TGTGCCAGCAGCTCCCGGGGACAGGGATACAATGAGCAGTTCTTC CASSSRGQGYNEQFF
TRBJ1-4 17 TRBD1 few TRBV4-3 TGCGCCAGCAGCCAAGATCTCGGGACAGGACAGGGCGAAAAACTGTTTTTT CASSQDLGTGQGEKLFF
TRBJ2-7 9 NA few TRBV29-1 TGCAGCGTGGGACGGGCTCGGTACTTC CSVGRARYF
TRBJ1-5 13 NA NA TRBV5-1 TGCGCCAGCAGCCCGGGGATGGAGCAGCCCCAGCATTTT CASSPGMEQPQHF
TRBJ2-1 14 TRBD1 NA TRBV5-1 TGCGCCAGCAGCCCCCAAACAGGGGTTGACGAGCAGTTCTTC CASSPQTGVDEQFF
TRBJ1-1 13 TRBD1 NA TRBV12-3/TRBV12-4 TGTGCCAGCAGACCCGACAGGGCGGCTGAAGCTTTCTTT CASRPDRAAEAFF
TRBJ1-6 15 NA few TRBV27 TGTGCCAGCAGTCCCCCCCCGGCGGGTAATTCACCCCTCCACTTT CASSPPPAGNSPLHF
TRBJ2-6 17 NA NA TRBV4-3 TGCGCCAGCAGCCAAGACCCCAAGGGCTCTGGGGCCAACGTCCTGACTTTC CASSQDPKGSGANVLTF
TRBJ1-2 14 TRBD1 NA TRBV9 TGTGCCAGCAGCGTAGTTCAGGGGGACTCTGGCTACACCTTC CASSVVQGDSGYTF
TRBJ2-3 14 TRBD1 NA TRBV29-1 TGCAGCGTGGGCCGGACAGGGAGCACAGATACGCAGTATTTT CSVGRTGSTDTQYF
TRBJ2-3 12 NA many TRBV7-2 TGTGCCAGCAGCTCCCGCACAGATACGCAGTATTTT CASSSRTDTQYF
TRBJ2-7 13 NA NA TRBV6-6 TGTGCCAGCAGCCGGGACATTACCTACGAGCAGTACTTC CASSRDITYEQYF
TRBJ2-1 16 NA NA TRBV11-2 TGTGCCAGCAGCTTACAGGCCCCGGGGGAGGTTATTGAGCAGTTCTTC CASSLQAPGEVIEQFF
TRBJ1-2 13 NA NA TRBV3-1 TGTGCCAGCAGCCTGGAGGGGAGGTTGGGCTACACCTTC CASSLEGRLGYTF
TRBJ2-7 14 NA few TRBV20-1 TGCAGTGCTAGTGCGAGGGACTTCTCCTACGAGCAGTACTTC CSASARDFSYEQYF
TRBJ2-7 11 NA many TRBV20-1 TGCAGTGCTTCAGATTCCTACGAGCAGTACTTC CSASDSYEQYF
TRBJ1-5 15 NA NA TRBV27 TGTGCCAGCAGTTTAGCGGCTGGGTTGAATCAGCCCCAGCATTTT CASSLAAGLNQPQHF
TRBJ2-1 17 TRBD1 NA TRBV6-2/TRBV6-3 TGTGCCAGCAGTCGTATTCCGGGACAGGGGGCGATGAATGAGCAGTTCTTC CASSRIPGQGAMNEQFF
TRBJ2-1 15 TRBD2 NA TRBV6-1 TGTGCCAGCAGCTCTAGCGGGGGAGCGCTCTATGAGCAGTTCTTC CASSSSGGALYEQFF
TRBJ1-5 15 TRBD1 NA TRBV6-2/TRBV6-3 TGTGCCAGCAGGGGGACAGGGGGCGCGTATCAGCCCCAGCATTTT CASRGTGGAYQPQHF
TRBJ1-6 16 NA few TRBV7-3 TGTGCCAGCAGCTTATACCAGACAGGACCTAATTCACCCCTCCACTTT CASSLYQTGPNSPLHF
TRBJ1-1 12 NA few TRBV12-3/TRBV12-4 TGTGCCAGCAGTTTAGGCGGTATTGAAGCTTTCTTT CASSLGGIEAFF
TRBJ1-2 16 NA NA TRBV4-1 TGCGCCAGCAGCCAAGGACCCGGGGGCGAGTGGTATGGCTACACCTTC CASSQGPGGEWYGYTF
TRBJ1-1 10 NA few TRBV29-1 TGCAGCGTCACACTAATTGAAGCTTTCTTT CSVTLIEAFF
TRBJ2-6 15 NA few TRBV28 TGTGCCAGCAGTCCCCCGTTAAGTGGGGCCAACGTCCTGACTTTC CASSPPLSGANVLTF